A selection of T cell receptor beta chains follows, all from one sample in a study of control samples from healthy donors and cancer patients. Profiled with immunoSEQ multiplex PCR; TCRdb holds only in-frame clones, not every one. The sample yields about 160,000 clones, 80% to 90% seen once. The sample was blood. Receptors were obtained from a man aged 25-40 years in good health. Both conserved end residues are part of each CDR3. A D gene is named only where the DNA matches it firmly. Size is omitted from some rows. Given values are once, few, many or a class for expanded clones.

clone_size	d_call	v_call	j_call	cdr3_nt	cdr3_aa
.	.	TRBV7-8	TRBJ2-3	TGTGCCAGCAGCTTAGGACTGACAGATACGCAGTATTTT	CASSLGLTDTQYF
once	TRBD1	TRBV6-2/TRBV6-3	TRBJ1-2	TGTGCCAGCAGTTACCTTGGGACAGGCGATTATGGCTACACCTTC	CASSYLGTGDYGYTF
.	TRBD2	TRBV28	TRBJ2-7	TGTGCCAGCAGTTTAGAAGCGGGAGGGCCCTACGAGCAGTACTTC	CASSLEAGGPYEQYF
few	.	TRBV18	TRBJ2-3	TGTGCCAGCTCCCCCATGGGTAGGGGTACAGATACGCAGTATTTT	CASSPMGRGTDTQYF
.	.	TRBV14	TRBJ2-3	TGTGCCAGCAGCCAAGGGGACGGCAGACCCCGCACAGATACGCAGTATTTT	CASSQGDGRPRTDTQYF
.	TRBD2	TRBV28	TRBJ2-5	TGTGCCAGCGGGTTAGCGGGAGGGCAAGAGACCCAGTACTTC	CASGLAGGQETQYF
once	TRBD2	TRBV14	TRBJ2-4	TGTGCCAGCAGCCAAGAGCGCGGGGGTGGCAAAAACATTCAGTACTTC	CASSQERGGGKNIQYF
once	TRBD2	TRBV11-3	TRBJ2-2	TGTGCCAGCAGGCCGGCGGGGGGCTTCGATCCCGGGGAGCTGTTTTTT	CASRPAGGFDPGELFF
.	.	TRBV30	TRBJ2-2	TGTGCCTGGAGTGTATTGGGGGAGCTGTTTTTT	CAWSVLGELFF
.	.	TRBV11-3	TRBJ2-2	TGTGCCAGCAGCTTCCCAAACACCGGGGAGCTGTTTTTT	CASSFPNTGELFF
.	TRBD1	TRBV24-1	TRBJ2-7	TGTGCCACCAGTGACTTTGGACAGGGAGTTCACGAGCAGTACTTC	CATSDFGQGVHEQYF
.	TRBD1	TRBV6-5	TRBJ1-6	TGTGCCAGCAGCCGGGACAGATATTCACCCCTCCACTTT	CASSRDRYSPLHF
.	.	TRBV3-1/TRBV3-2	TRBJ1-1	TGTGCCAGCAGCCAAGCCGGAAGGACTGAAGCTTTCTTT	CASSQAGRTEAFF
.	TRBD2	TRBV25-1	TRBJ2-1	TGTGCCAGCAGTGGGGGAAGGAGCGGGAGCGCATATGAGCAGTTCTTC	CASSGGRSGSAYEQFF
.	TRBD1	TRBV4-1	TRBJ2-3	TGCGCCAGCAGCCATCCGGGACAGATCACAGATACGCAGTATTTT	CASSHPGQITDTQYF
.	.	TRBV5-1	TRBJ2-5	TGCGCCAGCAGCGCCAACCCACAGGGTAGGGGAGAGACCCAGTACTTC	CASSANPQGRGETQYF
.	.	TRBV7-9	TRBJ1-4	TGTGCCAGCAGCCAGATGACAGGTCCTATTGAAAAACTGTTTTTT	CASSQMTGPIEKLFF
once	TRBD1	TRBV4-3	TRBJ1-2	TGCGCCAGCAGCCCTCCCGGGACAGCGTACTATGGCTACACCTTC	CASSPPGTAYYGYTF
.	.	TRBV4-1	TRBJ2-6	TGCGCCAGCAGCCAAGGTGGTGGTGGGGCCAACGTCCTGACTTTC	CASSQGGGGANVLTF
.	.	TRBV7-2	TRBJ2-5	TGTGCCAGCAGCTTAGCACTTGGAGGGGGGGAGACCCAGTACTTC	CASSLALGGGETQYF
.	.	TRBV6-6	TRBJ1-2	TGTGCCAGCAGTTACGCGGGAGAAACTACCTATGGCTACACCTTC	CASSYAGETTYGYTF
.	TRBD1	TRBV7-9	TRBJ1-2	TGTGCCAGCAGCTTGACCACTGTAGGGACAGCCTATGGCTACACCTTC	CASSLTTVGTAYGYTF
.	.	TRBV28	TRBJ2-7	TGTGCCAGCAGCCTAGCCATCCCCTACGAGCAGTACTTC	CASSLAIPYEQYF
.	.	TRBV19	TRBJ1-1	TGTGCCAGTAAATTGAGTAACACTGAAGCTTTCTTT	CASKLSNTEAFF
.	.	TRBV27	TRBJ2-4	TGTGCCAGCAGACCAGGAGCTGGGACGCCCCTAGCCAAAAACATTCAGTACTTC	CASRPGAGTPLAKNIQYF
once	TRBD2	TRBV19	TRBJ2-1	TGTGCCAGTACCTCGAGGGGGACTAGCGCCTACAATGAGCAGTTCTTC	CASTSRGTSAYNEQFF
few	.	TRBV2	TRBJ1-6	TGTGCCAGCAGTGGAATTGGGGCCCTCCACTTT	CASSGIGALHF
.	.	TRBV7-9	TRBJ2-7	TGTGCCAGCAGCGCCCCTTCGACGCCCTACGAGCAGTACTTC	CASSAPSTPYEQYF
.	.	TRBV29-1	TRBJ1-1	TGCAGCGTTGTAGGGACTGAAGCTTTCTTT	CSVVGTEAFF
.	.	TRBV4-1	TRBJ1-6	TGCGCCAGCAGCCCCTCGGTCCTTAATTCACCCCTCCACTTT	CASSPSVLNSPLHF
few	.	TRBV2	TRBJ1-1	TGTGCCAGCAGTGTGCCAGGGGCCCGATCTGAAGCTTTCTTT	CASSVPGARSEAFF
.	.	TRBV5-8	TRBJ2-1	TGTGCCACCGGGACCACCCCTACCCTGAAGCAGTTCTTC	CATGTTPTLKQFF
once	.	TRBV3-1/TRBV3-2	TRBJ2-3	TGTGCCAGCAGCCAAGAACTGCCCCTTGGAGATACGCAGTATTTT	CASSQELPLGDTQYF
.	.	TRBV7-2	TRBJ1-1	TGTGCCAGCAGATCTCCGGGGCGGGAGACTTTCTTT	CASRSPGRETFF
.	.	TRBV5-1	TRBJ2-3	TGCGCCAGCAGCTCAGACTTGGCGGAGGTTTCCGGTACGCAGTATTTT	CASSSDLAEVSGTQYF
.	.	TRBV29-1	TRBJ2-2	TGCAGCGTTGACGGGGTGGAGAACACCGGGGAGCTGTTTTTT	CSVDGVENTGELFF
.	.	TRBV28	TRBJ1-6	TGTGCCAGCAGCCCCCCCGACAGGAATAATTCACCCCTCCACTTT	CASSPPDRNNSPLHF
.	.	TRBV27	TRBJ1-5	TGTGCCAGCAGTTCACCGGACAGCAATCAGCCCCAGCATTTT	CASSSPDSNQPQHF
.	TRBD1	TRBV27	TRBJ1-2	TGTGCCAGCAGTTTCGGACAGGGGTATGGCTACACCTTC	CASSFGQGYGYTF
.	.	TRBV18	TRBJ1-1	TGTGCCAGCTCATCAGTAGGAATGAACACTGAAGCTTTCTTT	CASSSVGMNTEAFF
.	.	TRBV4-1	TRBJ1-2	TGCGCCAGCAGCCAAGATTCATCCAATCACTATGGCTACACCTTC	CASSQDSSNHYGYTF
few	.	TRBV25-1	TRBJ2-3	TGTGCCAGCAGTGCAGGGACCTCTAGCACAGATACGCAGTATTTT	CASSAGTSSTDTQYF
.	.	TRBV2	TRBJ1-5	TGTGCCAGCTGCTCATTAGGCAATCAGCCCCAGCATTTT	CASCSLGNQPQHF
.	.	TRBV7-6	TRBJ2-1	TGTGCCAGCAGCTTAGGTCCCCTCAGCCTCAATGAGCAGTTCTTC	CASSLGPLSLNEQFF
.	.	TRBV29-1	TRBJ2-7	TGCAGCGTTGTATTTAGGGTTGGGCAGGGACGGATTTACGAGCAGTACTTC	CSVVFRVGQGRIYEQYF
.	.	TRBV7-9	TRBJ2-7	TGTGCCAGCAGCTTAGCCCGGACTGGGCGTCTAGACGAGCAGTACTTC	CASSLARTGRLDEQYF
.	.	TRBV11-3	TRBJ1-1	TGTGCCAGCAGCACGTCCGACGGTAGGAACACTGAAGCTTTCTTT	CASSTSDGRNTEAFF
.	.	TRBV15	TRBJ1-3	TGTGCCACCAGCAGAGATGCAGGGGGAAACACCATATATTTT	CATSRDAGGNTIYF
.	.	TRBV28	TRBJ1-2	TGTGCCAGCAGCCCGGGGATCTATGGCTACACCTTC	CASSPGIYGYTF
.	.	TRBV28	TRBJ1-1	TGTGCCAGCAGTCCCCCCGGGAGCACTGAAGCTTTCTTT	CASSPPGSTEAFF
.	.	TRBV7-9	TRBJ1-1	TGTGCCAGCAGACTTGACGGAAATGAAGCTTTCTTT	CASRLDGNEAFF
once	TRBD1	TRBV7-9	TRBJ1-2	TGTGCCAGCAGCTTAGGGCCGGGACAGGGGGCTGATAATTCCTATGGCTACACCTTC	CASSLGPGQGADNSYGYTF
.	.	TRBV4-1	TRBJ2-1	TGCGCCAGCAGCCTCCAGCGAGAGGCCTACAATGAGCAGTTCTTC	CASSLQREAYNEQFF